The 27 T cell receptor beta chains presented below share a single source sample, sequenced in a study of CD8+ T cells in alopecia areata. This sample's treatment: oral pan-JAK inhibitor, 5-10 mg twice daily. It was cDNA, reverse transcribed from extracted RNA, that served as the sequencing template. Using immunoSEQ multiplex PCR, the repertoire was profiled, and TCRdb retains in-frame clones only, with some absent. Of under 350,000 clones listed, over 45% are singletons. The material was CD4+ T cells sorted from blood, obtained at week 24, from a patient treated with tofacitinib. These receptors all come from a human donor with alopecia areata.

The chain recombines TRBV4-3 with TRBJ1-2, with 10 bases lining up with TRBD1. Germline values: CDR1 LGHNA, CDR2 YSLEER. V shed 5 bases and J 4 bases; nucleotides not matched to a gene: 13. The CDR3 covers 17 residues. The CDR3: CASSSQVQGTGVYGYTF. The CDR3 DNA sequence: TGCGCCAGCAGCTCACAAGTACAGGGGACAGGGGTCTATGGCTACACCTTC.

This clone was detected only a few times. The CDR3 protein is CSVEVQSNTEAFF. In DNA, the CDR3 is TGCAGCGTTGAAGTCCAGTCGAACACTGAAGCTTTCTTT. This chain links TRBV29-1 with TRBJ1-1; D is ambiguous. Trimming pared 1 base from V and 1 base from J, leaving 7 bases between. The CDR3 loop spans 13 amino acids. Germline loops: CDR1 SQVTM, CDR2 ANQGSEA.

This clone has a single count. The chain links TRBV6-6 to TRBJ1-1; TRBD1 matches 7 bases. After removal of 0 bases from V and 3 bases from J, the junction contained 1 base not matched to a gene. Germline CDR1 and CDR2: MNHNY and SVGAGI (reference sequence). There are 14 residues in the CDR3. The CDR3 sequence: CASSYSGTDTEAFF. As DNA, the CDR3 is TGTGCCAGCAGTTACTCCGGGACAGACACTGAAGCTTTCTTT.

The rearrangement uses TRBV9 and TRBJ2-7; the D call may be TRBD1 or TRBD2 (5 bases each). Germline loops: CDR1 SGDLS, CDR2 YYNGEE. V lost 0 bases to trimming and J lost 5 bases, with 15 bases between them. The CDR3 extends over 15 amino acids. CDR3 sequence: CASSVDWGKSNEQYF. CDR3 DNA sequence: TGTGCCAGCAGCGTAGATTGGGGGAAGTCAAACGAGCAGTACTTC. Full variable domain (remainder filled in from reference TRBV9 and TRBJ2-7): DSGVTQTPKHLITATGQRVTLRCSPRSGDLSVYWYQQSLDQGLQFLIQYYNGEERAKGNILERFSAQQFPDLHSELNLSSLELGDSALYFCASSVDWGKSNEQYFGPGTRLTVT.

The J gene is TRBJ2-7, the V gene TRBV28; D call uncertain. Per germline, CDR1 MDHEN and CDR2 SYDVKM. The CDR3 runs 11 residues. The V and J ends lost 8 bases and 7 bases respectively, with 12 bases between them. The CDR3 spells CASSKAGEQYF. CDR3 nucleotides: TGTGCCAGCTCAAAGGCCGGAGAGCAGTACTTC. The whole variable domain, remainder taken from reference TRBV28 and TRBJ2-7, is DVKVTQSSRYLVKRTGEKVFLECVQDMDHENMFWYRQDPGLGLRLIYFSYDVKMKEKGDIPEGYSVSREKKERFSLILESASTNQTSMYLCASSKAGEQYFGPGTRLTVT.

The chain couples TRBV5-1 to TRBJ2-7; D may be TRBD1 (5 bases). V lost 1 base to trimming and J lost 1 base, with 6 bases between them. This CDR3 region has 13 residues. Germline assignment: CDR1 SGHRS and CDR2 YFSETQ. The CDR3 DNA is TGCGCCAGCAGCTTGACAGGTTCCTACGAGCAGTACTTC. Protein product: CASSLTGSYEQYF.

This chain uses TRBV29-1 with TRBJ1-5, with no clear D. Trimming stripped 6 bases from V and 4 bases from J, with 13 bases between. Germline V lookup: CDR1 SQVTM, CDR2 ANQGSEA. This CDR3 region has 13 residues. The chain's CDR3 is CSVGLDGNQPQHF. The CDR3, as DNA: TGCAGCGTCGGACTGGACGGAAATCAGCCCCAGCATTTT.

In this sample, this clone turned up a few times. V and J are TRBV29-1 and TRBJ1-1, with D perhaps TRBD1 (5 bases). Trimming left V 7 bases short and J 3 bases short, with 12 bases between. Germline V gene lookup returns CDR1 SQVTM and CDR2 ANQGSEA. The CDR3 is 12 amino acids. CDR3 sequence reads: CSGWDGYTEAFF. CDR3 coding DNA: TGCAGCGGATGGGACGGTTACACTGAAGCTTTCTTT.

The chain has TRBV5-1 and TRBJ1-5; D is possibly TRBD1 (6 bases). Trimming left V 0 bases short and J 7 bases short, with 11 bases between. CDR3 size: 14 residues. Per germline, CDR1 SGHRS and CDR2 YFSETQ. This chain's CDR3 is CASSLEGGKQPQHF. The CDR3 nucleotides are TGCGCCAGCAGCTTGGAGGGGGGAAAGCAGCCCCAGCATTTT.

The J gene is TRBJ1-1, the V gene TRBV10-3; 8 bases map to TRBD1. CDR3 length equals 14 residues. Germline V CDR1 and CDR2: ENHRY, SYGVKD. J gave up 6 bases and V 3 bases, and 6 bases lay outside the gene matches. The CDR3: CAISDDRGRAEAFF. The CDR3 nucleotides are TGTGCCATCAGTGACGACAGGGGTAGGGCTGAAGCTTTCTTT.

The sample holds a few counts of this clone. The chain couples TRBV7-8 to TRBJ2-3; no clear D. CDR1 is SGHVS, CDR2 FQNEAQ, per germline. The length of the CDR3 is 11 residues. Between the trimmed V and J ends, which lost 6 bases and 2 bases, there was a span of 3 bases. The DNA for the CDR3 is TGTGCCAGCAGATCCACAGATACGCAGTATTTT. Encoded protein: CASRSTDTQYF. Supplemented by reference TRBV7-8 and TRBJ2-3, the full variable domain reads GAGVSQSPRYKVAKRGQDVALRCDPISGHVSLFWYQQALGQGPEFLTYFQNEAQLDKSGLPSDRFFAERPEGSVSTLKIQRTQQEDSAVYLCASRSTDTQYFGPGTRLTVL.

This clone has only a few counts. The chain is built from TRBV29-1 and TRBJ2-4; 8 bases fit TRBD2. The trim removed 7 bases at V and 0 bases at J, leaving 8 bases unmatched. This CDR3 region has 15 residues. CDR1 is SQVTM, CDR2 ANQGSEA, per germline. CDR3 bases: TGCAGCGGTCGAGCCGGGGGGGCAGCCAAAAACATTCAGTACTTC. Protein product: CSGRAGGAAKNIQYF.

V usage is TRBV12-5 and J usage is TRBJ2-7, with TRBD2 matching over 8 bases. Per germline, CDR1 LGHNT and CDR2 FRNRAP. This CDR3 is 15 amino acids long. V dropped 3 bases and J dropped 6; count of bases not matched to a gene: 10. CDR3 in amino acids: CASGLNGGTSSEQYF. In nucleotides, the CDR3 is TGTGCTAGTGGTTTAAACGGAGGGACTAGTTCCGAGCAGTACTTC.

This chain uses TRBV9 with TRBJ2-1; 7 nucleotides match TRBD2. Germline CDR1 and CDR2: SGDLS and YYNGEE. The CDR3 consists of 16 residues. Trimming at V came to 4 bases and at J to 8 bases, leaving 15 bases not matched to a gene. This CDR3 is CASSPPRPSGQHEQFF. Written as DNA, the CDR3 is TGTGCCAGCAGCCCCCCTCGTCCTAGCGGTCAGCATGAGCAGTTCTTC.

This clone was counted only a few times. The chain is built from TRBV6-6 and TRBJ1-2; tentative D call: TRBD1 (5 bases). CDR3 length: 13 residues. The germline V and J ends were trimmed by 4 bases and 3 bases, with 9 bases remaining between them. CDR1 is MNHNY, CDR2 SVGAGI, per germline (reference sequence). In DNA form, the CDR3 reads TGTGCCAGCAGTTTGGAAGGGGACTATGGCTACACCTTC. It translates to CASSLEGDYGYTF.

The chain recombines TRBV2 with TRBJ2-3; D ambiguous. The CDR3 extends over 14 amino acids. Trimming took off 5 bases at V and 3 bases at J, with 12 bases between the two ends. Germline assignment: CDR1 SNHLY and CDR2 FYNNEI. The CDR3 DNA sequence: TGTGCCAGCAGTAGAAATTTGGGGACAGATACGCAGTATTTT. Its translation is CASSRNLGTDTQYF.

The chain joins TRBV28 to TRBJ2-7, with a tentative D call TRBD1 (5 bases). V lost 2 bases and J 6 bases, leaving 20 bases between the germline ends. The CDR3 extends over 16 amino acids. The germline V gene encodes CDR1 MDHEN and CDR2 SYDVKM. CDR3 in amino acids: CASSLRGLRLMGEQYF. CDR3 in DNA: TGTGCCAGCAGTTTAAGGGGCTTGAGGTTAATGGGCGAGCAGTACTTC.

This clone was observed a handful of times. The chain recombines TRBV29-1 with TRBJ1-2, with D possibly being TRBD1 (6 bases). Looked up from germline, CDR1 is SQVTM and CDR2 is ANQGSEA. This CDR3 region has 14 residues. V lost 8 bases and J lost 6, with 22 bases in between. The CDR3 loop reads CSSVILDSEDGYTF. For the CDR3, the DNA is TGCAGCTCGGTGATTCTGGACAGCGAAGATGGCTACACCTTC. Full variable domain (rest looked up from reference TRBV29-1 and TRBJ1-2): SAVISQKPSRDICQRGTSLTIQCQVDSQVTMMFWYRQQPGQSLTLIATANQGSEATYESGFVIDKFPISRPNLTFSTLTVSNMSPEDSSIYLCSSVILDSEDGYTFGSGTRLTVV.

The gene calls are TRBV29-1 and TRBJ1-4; 11 bases line up with TRBD1. In germline, CDR1 is SQVTM, CDR2 ANQGSEA. The junction had 5 bases not matched to a gene; V was cut back by 6 bases and J by 8 bases. There are 13 residues in the CDR3. The CDR3 protein is CSVDRGLGEKLFF. As DNA, the CDR3 is TGCAGCGTGGACAGGGGGCTCGGGGAAAAACTGTTTTTT.

The rearrangement links TRBV9 to TRBJ1-4; 11 positions match TRBD1. This CDR3 region has 14 residues. In germline, CDR1 is SGDLS, CDR2 YYNGEE. The trim removed 3 bases at V and 10 bases at J, leaving 5 bases unmatched. As DNA, the CDR3 is TGTGCCAGCAGCGCGCGGACAGGGGGCGGAAAACTGTTTTTT. Amino acid sequence: CASSARTGGGKLFF.

CDR3 in amino acids: CASRPGLEYEQYF. As DNA, the CDR3 is TGCGCCAGCAGACCGGGACTAGAATACGAGCAGTACTTC. This sequence joins TRBV5-1 and TRBJ2-7; TRBD2 matches 8 bases. From germline, CDR1 is SGHRS and CDR2 YFSETQ. CDR3 length: 13 amino acids. The V segment lost 5 bases and the J segment 4 bases; nucleotides outside the gene matches: 5.

In its sample, this clone was seen a few times. The V gene is TRBV19, the J gene TRBJ2-2; D gene unclear. V was pared by 5 bases and J by 0 bases, with 7 bases between. Germline V gives CDR1 LNHDA, CDR2 SQIVND (reference sequence). This CDR3 region has 14 residues. The DNA for the CDR3 is TGTGCCAGTAGTTTGCAGGCGAACACCGGGGAGCTGTTTTTT. The encoded protein is CASSLQANTGELFF.

This clone was recorded a few times. The chain links TRBV11-2 to TRBJ1-1; no clear D. CDR3 length: 13 residues. Germline assignment: CDR1 SGHAT and CDR2 FQNNGV. V lost 1 base to trimming and J lost 6 bases, with 9 bases between them. This CDR3 reads CASSLVPSAEAFF. The CDR3, as DNA: TGTGCCAGCAGCTTAGTCCCCTCCGCTGAAGCTTTCTTT.

This clone was seen ten or more times. The V gene is TRBV4-2, the J gene TRBJ1-2; possible D gene TRBD1, 5 bases. Trimming pared 5 bases from V and 7 bases from J, leaving 20 bases between. The CDR3 sequence is 15 residues long. Germline V gene sequence: CDR1 LGHNA, CDR2 YNFKEQ. CDR3 sequence reads: CASSFLTAALGGYTF. DNA of the CDR3: TGTGCCAGCAGCTTCCTGACAGCAGCCCTTGGTGGCTACACCTTC.

This sequence joins TRBV27 and TRBJ2-3, with D hard to call. CDR3 length: 14 amino acids. From germline, CDR1 is MNHEY and CDR2 SMNVEV (reference sequence). V lost 0 bases and J lost 4, with 8 bases in between. The CDR3 nucleotides read TGTGCCAGCAGTTTATCAAACTGGGCAGATACGCAGTATTTT. This encodes CASSLSNWADTQYF.

The gene calls are TRBV29-1 and TRBJ1-5; tentative D call: TRBD1 (6 bases). V lost 6 bases and J 3 bases, leaving 9 bases between the germline ends. The germline V gene has CDR1 SQVTM and CDR2 ANQGSEA. The CDR3 is made up of 12 amino acids. CDR3 amino acids: CSVWTVNQPQHF. The CDR3 nucleotides are TGCAGCGTATGGACAGTCAATCAGCCCCAGCATTTT.

J is TRBJ2-7 and V is TRBV30; D is ambiguous. With 1 base removed from V and 2 bases from J, the gap between germline ends came to 3 bases. There are 11 residues in the CDR3. Germline loops: CDR1 GTSNPN, CDR2 SVGIG (reference sequence). The CDR3 DNA reads as TGTGCCTGGAGTGCCGCCTACGAGCAGTACTTC. It is translated as CAWSAAYEQYF.